This TCR beta chain was documented in a study of T cells after yellow fever vaccination. V was shortened by 2 bases and J by 6 bases, with 12 bases between the two germline ends. Germline CDR1 SGHRS, CDR2 YFSETQ. This CDR3 is built from 13 residues. 5'RACE template switching added a universal primer site and UMIs to TCR cDNA. MiXCR, run by TCRdb on the 5' RACE reads, gives a single entry per CDR3 protein. The table has some 250,000 distinct CDR3 sequences, more than 3.5% seen once; the top ten hold around 19%. Study results and caveats: Peaking faster, on day 5 versus 15, the secondary response was nonetheless weaker. Subsequent to the booster, the majority of primary-vaccination clones reappeared (roughly 97% CD4, approximately 90% CD8). CD4 and CD8 compartments shared a small share of clonotypes, likely from convergent recombination.

This clonotype occurred many times. Its antigen is unidentified. The sequencing here drew on PBMCs, taken 15 days after the yellow fever booster vaccination. V usage is TRBV5-1 and J usage is TRBJ2-7; D is undetermined. This clonotype was obtained from a man younger than 30 who received the YFV17D yellow fever vaccine. CDR3 region: CASSFMGASEQYV. The CDR3 region has the DNA TGCGCCAGCAGCTTCATGGGTGCGAGCGAGCAGTACGTC.